These 10 T cell receptor beta chains originate from one sample sequenced in a study of control samples from healthy donors and cancer patients. The protocol was immunoSEQ multiplex PCR, while the TCRdb copy is restricted to in-frame clones and leaves out a portion. The sample holds under 200,000 clones, roughly 95% seen once. The sequenced sample consisted of blood. These receptor sequences come from a woman in her 30s in good health.

V gene TRBV4-2 combines with J gene TRBJ2-1; perhaps TRBD1 as D (5 bases). Trimming pared 4 bases from V and 2 bases from J, leaving 9 bases between. Germline values: CDR1 LGHNA, CDR2 YNFKEQ. CDR3 length: 14 amino acids. Here the CDR3 reads CASSPTGTYNEQFF. In DNA, the CDR3 is TGTGCCAGCAGCCCAACAGGTACCTACAATGAGCAGTTCTTC.

Turning to this clone: Other DNA sequences of this sample code for an identical CDR3. The rearrangement links TRBV5-5 to TRBJ2-6, with D unclear. Trimming took off 1 base at V and 1 base at J, with 9 bases between the two ends. From germline, CDR1 is SGHKS and CDR2 YYEKEE (reference sequence). The CDR3 contains 16 residues. The CDR3 DNA follows: TGTGCCAGCAGCTTGTTAGGAGCTTCTGGGGCCAACGTCCTGACTTTC. It specifies CASSLLGASGANVLTF.

The chain uses TRBV27 and TRBJ1-1; D is possibly TRBD1 (5 bases). The germline CDR1 and CDR2 sequences are MNHEY and SMNVEV (reference sequence). Trimming left V 5 bases short and J 1 base short, with 17 bases between. This CDR3 contains 16 residues. The DNA of the CDR3 is TGTGCCAGCAGTCCTCTGGGAGGGGCGAAGAACACTGAAGCTTTCTTT. Translated, it gives CASSPLGGAKNTEAFF.

V usage is TRBV2 and J usage is TRBJ1-1, with D hard to call. Between the trimmed V and J ends, which lost 10 bases and 1 base, there was a span of 13 bases. CDR1 and CDR2 (germline): SNHLY, FYNNEI. The length of the CDR3 is 13 residues. The CDR3 coding sequence is TGTGCCACCCCTCCGCCGGGGAACACTGAAGCTTTCTTT. Translated, it gives CATPPPGNTEAFF.

The rearrangement uses TRBV27 and TRBJ2-5, with D unresolved. The CDR3 is 13 residues long. Looked up from germline, CDR1 is MNHEY and CDR2 is SMNVEV (reference sequence). Trimming removed 4 bases from V and 7 bases from J, with 13 bases in between. CDR3 nucleotide sequence: TGTGCCAGCAGTTCGAGGCCCGTAGGGACCCAGTACTTC. Translating gives CASSSRPVGTQYF.

This clone was detected once. The rearrangement uses TRBV6-5 and TRBJ2-1; 11 bases match TRBD2. The germline CDR1 and CDR2 sequences are MNHEY and SVGAGI. V dropped 1 base and J dropped 9; count of bases not matched to a gene: 8. This CDR3 has 16 residues. For the CDR3, the DNA is TGTGCCAGCAGTTACTTCCTAGCGGGGGGTCCGGGTGAGCAGTTCTTC. This gives the protein CASSYFLAGGPGEQFF.

CDR3: CASGDRGLGYGYTF. CDR3 bases: TGTGCCAGCGGGGACAGGGGGTTGGGCTATGGCTACACCTTC. The V call is TRBV27, the J call TRBJ1-2; 11 nucleotides match TRBD1. Germline V gives CDR1 MNHEY, CDR2 SMNVEV (reference sequence). V shed 8 bases and J 4 bases; nucleotides not matched to a gene: 6. The CDR3 contains 14 residues.

The gene calls are TRBV7-9 and TRBJ1-1; 7 positions agree with TRBD1. This CDR3 spans 15 amino acids. Germline CDR1 reads SEHNR; CDR2 reads FQNEAQ (reference sequence). V shed 5 bases, J shed 4 bases, and the junction held 10 bases outside the gene matches. This CDR3 is CASSPWTGRRTEAFF. The CDR3, as DNA: TGTGCCAGCAGCCCTTGGACAGGACGGCGCACTGAAGCTTTCTTT. Full variable domain (outside the CDR3, taken from reference TRBV7-9 and TRBJ1-1): DTGVSQNPRHKITKRGQNVTFRCDPISEHNRLYWYRQTLGQGPEFLTYFQNEAQLEKSRLLSDRFSAERPKGSFSTLEIQRTEQGDSAMYLCASSPWTGRRTEAFFGQGTRLTVV.

This clone is a singleton in its sample. The V and J genes are TRBV12-3 or TRBV12-4 and TRBJ2-5, with D unclear. This CDR3 is 12 amino acids long. Trimming pared 6 bases from V and 5 bases from J, leaving 10 bases between. The CDR3 region has the DNA TGTGCCAGCAGCGCACTCCGGGAGACCCAGTACTTC. Its protein is CASSALRETQYF.

V is TRBV4-1 and J is TRBJ1-5; D perhaps matches TRBD1 (5 bases). Deletions cut 1 base from V and 2 bases from J, with 6 bases between. CDR1 MGHRA and CDR2 YSYEKL come from the germline V gene. The length of the CDR3 is 14 residues. The CDR3 is CASSQGRGNQPQHF. Here the CDR3 DNA reads TGCGCCAGCAGCCAAGGCAGGGGCAATCAGCCCCAGCATTTT.